Included here is one T cell receptor (beta chain) sequence, with context. Its antigen is as yet unknown. The data were produced by immunoSEQ multiplex PCR, yet TCRdb's version contains in-frame clones alone and is incomplete. The sample has 850,000 to 1,200,000 clones; under 80% are singletons. The sample originates from a study of shared clonotypes between healthy human individuals. Whole-study results and caveats: The study found lower generation probabilities in non-shared clonotypes than in those shared by all four donors.

The CDR3 covers 13 residues. Trimming pared 0 bases from V and 1 base from J, leaving 6 bases between. CDR1 is GTSNPN, CDR2 SVGIG, per germline (reference sequence). Adult donors, all healthy and HIV-negative, had no recent acute infections or vaccinations. This clonotype was obtained from a man between 18 and 29 years old in good health. Sequencing was performed on memory CD4+ T cells sorted from blood. Regarding subset: CD45RA-negative fraction. The chain has TRBV30 and TRBJ1-1; D uncertain. The CDR3 sequence: CAWSVLSNTEAFF. The CDR3 DNA follows: TGTGCCTGGAGTGTGCTGTCGAACACTGAAGCTTTCTTT.